The 9 T cell receptor beta chains in this list originate from one sample, sequenced in a study of beta chain features in type 1 diabetes. These receptors have no known antigen. All of the isolated RNA was reverse transcribed, so expressed TCRB transcripts were sequenced. The data were produced by immunoSEQ multiplex PCR, yet TCRdb's version contains in-frame clones alone and is incomplete. The sample shows around 650,000 clones, roughly 12% of them seen only once. Findings and limits, study-wide: Shorter TCRB CDR3s, moderately but significantly so, marked every one of the four CD4+ subsets in Type 1 diabetes patients.

Sequencing was performed on naive CD4+ T cells from blood. Source of these receptors: a man aged 25-45 years with type 1 diabetes.

CDR3 amino acids: CATSRDRQPETQYF. CDR3 sequence (DNA): TGTGCCACCAGCAGAGATCGCCAACCAGAGACCCAGTACTTC. The V call is TRBV15, the J call TRBJ2-7; no reliable D call. The end of the DNA is better explained by TRBJ2-5, so the J call may be wrong. Germline V gives CDR1 LNHNV, CDR2 YYDKDF (reference sequence). The length of the CDR3 is 14 residues.

V usage is TRBV30 and J usage is TRBJ1-2; the D is unclear. CDR3 length equals 12 residues. V was trimmed by 2 bases and J by 2 bases, leaving 6 bases between them. Germline assignment: CDR1 GTSNPN and CDR2 SVGIG (reference sequence). The CDR3 loop is CAWSFVNYGYTF. CDR3 DNA sequence: TGTGCCTGGAGTTTTGTGAACTATGGCTACACCTTC.

This clone came up a few times. This chain connects TRBV18 to TRBJ2-1; D ambiguous. Germline values: CDR1 KGHSH, CDR2 LQKENI. Between the trimmed V and J ends, which lost 2 bases and 8 bases, there was a span of 10 bases. CDR3 size: 13 residues. The CDR3 sequence is CASSPNLVDEQFF. The CDR3 DNA sequence: TGTGCCAGCTCACCAAATCTGGTCGATGAGCAGTTCTTC.

Only a few counts were recorded for this clone. The chain combines TRBV19 with TRBJ2-3; D is unresolved. Germline V CDR1 and CDR2: LNHDA, SQIVND (reference sequence). The CDR3 totals 12 residues. The V end lost 4 bases, the J end lost 6 bases, and 8 bases lay between the germline ends. CDR3 residues: CASSSDRDTQYF. The CDR3 DNA follows: TGTGCCAGTAGTAGCGACCGGGATACGCAGTATTTT.

The chain has TRBV29-1 and TRBJ2-3, with no clear D. The CDR3 runs 13 residues. CDR1 is SQVTM and CDR2 is ANQGSEA in the germline V gene. V was clipped by 4 bases and J by 3 bases, with 11 bases between them. The CDR3 DNA sequence: TGCAGCGTTGCATCCATAGGAACAGATACGCAGTATTTT. As protein: CSVASIGTDTQYF.

Written as DNA, the CDR3 is TGTGCCAGCAGCCCGGTAGCGGGTCAGCCCCAGCATTTT. This translates into CASSPVAGQPQHF. The rearrangement uses TRBV7-8 and TRBJ1-5; D is unresolved. Trimming removed 5 bases at V and 6 bases at J, with 11 bases between. The length of the CDR3 is 13 residues. The germline V gene has CDR1 SGHVS and CDR2 FQNEAQ.

This chain joins TRBV7-2 and TRBJ1-4; TRBD1 might be the D (6 bases). This CDR3 is built from 14 residues. With 6 bases removed from V and 7 bases from J, the gap between germline ends came to 15 bases. Germline CDR1 reads SGHTA; CDR2 reads FQGNSA. DNA of the CDR3: TGTGCCAGCAGTCGGGACAATTTGGGTGAAAAACTGTTTTTT. Encoded protein: CASSRDNLGEKLFF.

This clone was seen more than once but under ten times. The genes are TRBV5-1 and TRBJ2-3; D might be TRBD1 or TRBD2, each matching 5 bases. V was trimmed by 4 bases and J by 3 bases, leaving 9 bases between them. The CDR3 covers 13 residues. From germline, CDR1 is SGHRS and CDR2 YFSETQ. The CDR3 spells CASSARGTDTQYF. The CDR3, as DNA: TGCGCCAGCAGCGCGAGGGGTACAGATACGCAGTATTTT.

Ten or more counts support this clone. This sequence joins TRBV19 and TRBJ2-5; 7 bases fit TRBD1. V trimming: 5 bases; J trimming: 6 bases; junction bases outside the gene matches: 12. The CDR3 sequence is 15 residues long. Germline lookup yields CDR1 LNHDA and CDR2 SQIVND (reference sequence). For the CDR3, the DNA is TGTGCCAGTAGTGTGTCGGGACAGTCCCCAAAGACCCAGTACTTC. Translated, it gives CASSVSGQSPKTQYF. The full variable domain, rest sourced from reference TRBV19 and TRBJ2-5, is DGGITQSPKYLFRKEGQNVTLSCEQNLNHDAMYWYRQDPGQGLRLIYYSQIVNDFQKGDIAEGYSVSREKKESFPLTVTSAQKNPTAFYLCASSVSGQSPKTQYFGPGTRLLVL.